The TCR beta chain described here comes from a study of blood T cell repertoires in COVID-19. Overall study: Sample material is recorded as cDNA or gDNA derived from T cells, B-cell-depleted T cells, or PBMCs.

TCRdb keeps only in-frame clones here, not all; method: immunoSEQ multiplex PCR. The sample comprises about 88,000 clones, 90% to 95% of which are singletons, and around 1.6% rests with the top ten. CDR1 MNHNY and CDR2 SVGAGI come from the germline V gene (reference sequence). The V end was cut by 0 bases, the J end by 2 bases, with 11 bases between. The CDR3 spans 16 residues. J is TRBJ1-3 and V is TRBV6-6; TRBD1 is a possible D gene (6 bases). The material sequenced was peripheral blood. The sequence was obtained from a man between 60 and 75 years old with acute or convalescent COVID-19. The CDR3 nucleotides are TGTGCCAGCAGTTACTCCAGCAGGGGAGCTGGAAACACCATATATTTT. Amino acid sequence: CASSYSSRGAGNTIYF.